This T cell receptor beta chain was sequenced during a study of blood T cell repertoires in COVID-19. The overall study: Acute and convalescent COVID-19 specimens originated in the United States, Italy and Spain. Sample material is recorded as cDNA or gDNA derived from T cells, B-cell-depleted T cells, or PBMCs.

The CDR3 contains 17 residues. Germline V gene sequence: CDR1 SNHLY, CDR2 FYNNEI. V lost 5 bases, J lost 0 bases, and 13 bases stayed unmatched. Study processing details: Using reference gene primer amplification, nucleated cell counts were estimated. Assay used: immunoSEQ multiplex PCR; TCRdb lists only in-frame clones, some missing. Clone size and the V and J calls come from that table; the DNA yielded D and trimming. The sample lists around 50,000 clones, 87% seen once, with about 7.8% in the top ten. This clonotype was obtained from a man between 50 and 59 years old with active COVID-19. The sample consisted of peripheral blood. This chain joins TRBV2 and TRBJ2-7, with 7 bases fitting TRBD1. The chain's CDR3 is CASSRSAGGPNSYEQYF. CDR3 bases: TGTGCCAGCAGTAGGTCGGCAGGGGGACCGAACTCCTACGAGCAGTACTTC.